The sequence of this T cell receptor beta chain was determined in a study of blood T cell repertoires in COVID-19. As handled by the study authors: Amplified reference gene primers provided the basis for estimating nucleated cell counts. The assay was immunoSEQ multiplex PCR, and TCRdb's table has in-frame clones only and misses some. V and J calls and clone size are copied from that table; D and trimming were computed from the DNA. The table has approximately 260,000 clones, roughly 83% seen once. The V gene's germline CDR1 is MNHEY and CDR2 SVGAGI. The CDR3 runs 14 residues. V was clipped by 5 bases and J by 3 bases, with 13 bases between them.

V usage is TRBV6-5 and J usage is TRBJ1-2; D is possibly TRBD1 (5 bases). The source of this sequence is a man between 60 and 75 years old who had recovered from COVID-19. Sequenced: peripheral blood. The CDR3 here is CASSRTLTDYGYTF. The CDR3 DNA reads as TGTGCCAGCAGTCGGACACTTACGGACTATGGCTACACCTTC.